The 14 T cell receptor beta chains presented below share a single source sample, sequenced in a study of blood T cell repertoires in COVID-19. Sequencing was performed with immunoSEQ multiplex PCR; in TCRdb, only in-frame clones are kept and a portion is missing. This table has just over 200,000 clones, 65% to 90% appearing once. Sequencing was done on a sample of peripheral blood. These receptors were obtained from an older man with acute or convalescent COVID-19.

The chain combines TRBV19 with TRBJ1-2; 10 bases line up with TRBD1. V lost 1 base to trimming and J lost 7 bases; unmatched junction nucleotides: 3. The germline CDR1 and CDR2 sequences are LNHDA and SQIVND (reference sequence). There are 14 residues in the CDR3. The CDR3 spells CASSIGGQGIGYTF. The CDR3 region has the DNA TGTGCCAGTAGTATAGGGGGACAGGGGATTGGCTACACCTTC.

The chain is built from TRBV25-1 and TRBJ2-5; 9 bases line up with TRBD1. With V trimmed by 6 bases and J by 2 bases, 7 bases remained unmatched. The CDR3 runs to 15 residues. Germline values: CDR1 MGHDK, CDR2 SYGVNS. The CDR3 region is CASRVGQGWQETQYF. The CDR3 nucleotides are TGTGCCAGCAGGGTGGGACAGGGATGGCAAGAGACCCAGTACTTC.

Only one count was recorded for this clone. The chain links TRBV6-5 to TRBJ1-1, with TRBD1 matching 7 bases. Germline lookup yields CDR1 MNHEY and CDR2 SVGAGI. V shed 0 bases, J shed 3 bases, and the junction held 4 bases outside the gene matches. The CDR3 runs 15 residues. The CDR3 is CASSYSYRGDTEAFF. In DNA, the CDR3 is TGTGCCAGCAGTTACTCGTACAGGGGAGACACTGAAGCTTTCTTT.

This rearrangement joins TRBV6-1 to TRBJ1-2; D perhaps matches TRBD1 (6 bases). The CDR3 is 13 amino acids. V was trimmed by 2 bases and J by 3 bases, leaving 7 bases between them. Germline CDR1 reads MNHNS; CDR2 reads SASEGT. The CDR3 bases are TGTGCCAGCAGTGAATGGACAGACTATGGCTACACCTTC. It translates to CASSEWTDYGYTF.

V usage is TRBV12-5 and J usage is TRBJ2-3; 8 bases match TRBD2. CDR3 length: 14 amino acids. Unmatched junction bases numbered 10, after V lost 3 bases and J lost 11 bases. CDR1 is LGHNT, CDR2 FRNRAP, per germline. The CDR3 reads CASGLAASGFEQYF. The CDR3 coding sequence is TGTGCTAGTGGTTTAGCGGCTAGCGGGTTTGAGCAGTATTTT.

The chain combines TRBV28 with TRBJ1-1; D remains unclear. Germline V gives CDR1 MDHEN, CDR2 SYDVKM. Trimming removed 3 bases from V and 1 base from J, with 9 bases in between. The CDR3 sequence is 14 residues long. CDR3 residues: CASSFMGGNTEAFF. In DNA, the CDR3 is TGTGCCAGCAGTTTCATGGGAGGGAACACTGAAGCTTTCTTT. The complete variable domain, with remaining parts taken from reference TRBV28 and TRBJ1-1, reads DVKVTQSSRYLVKRTGEKVFLECVQDMDHENMFWYRQDPGLGLRLIYFSYDVKMKEKGDIPEGYSVSREKKERFSLILESASTNQTSMYLCASSFMGGNTEAFFGQGTRLTVV.

The J gene is TRBJ1-2, the V gene TRBV12-3 or TRBV12-4; 7 bases agree with TRBD1. The J segment lost 8 bases and the V segment lost 2 bases, leaving 5 bases of the junction unmatched. The CDR3 is 13 residues long. This CDR3 reads CASSLKQGKGYTF. CDR3 DNA sequence: TGTGCCAGCAGTTTAAAACAGGGGAAGGGCTACACCTTC.

The chain links TRBV6-4 to TRBJ1-5; D call uncertain. Germline V lookup: CDR1 MRHNA, CDR2 SNTAGT. Trimming left V 2 bases short and J 3 bases short, with 11 bases between. The CDR3 length is 15 residues. CDR3 DNA: TGTGCCAGCAGTGACAGGCGACAAGCCAATCAGCCCCAGCATTTT. Translating gives CASSDRRQANQPQHF.

The CDR3 protein is CATSFASGSQREQFF. The CDR3 coding sequence is TGTGCCACCAGCTTCGCTAGCGGGAGCCAGCGTGAGCAGTTCTTC. The V and J genes are TRBV15 and TRBJ2-1, with 10 positions matching TRBD2. The germline gives CDR1 LNHNV, CDR2 YYDKDF (reference sequence). Trimming at V came to 5 bases and at J to 9 bases, leaving 10 bases not matched to a gene. The CDR3 length is 15 residues.

The chain recombines TRBV13 with TRBJ1-1; 7 nucleotides agree with TRBD1. This CDR3 comprises 14 residues. Looked up from germline, CDR1 is PRHDT and CDR2 is FYEKMQ (reference sequence). Unmatched junction bases numbered 5, after V lost 5 bases and J lost 2 bases. Here the CDR3 reads CASSVGTANTEAFF. The CDR3, as DNA: TGTGCCAGCAGCGTCGGGACAGCAAACACTGAAGCTTTCTTT. Together with reference TRBV13 and TRBJ1-1, the CDR3 gives the full variable domain: AAGVIQSPRHLIKEKRETATLKCYPIPRHDTVYWYQQGPGQDPQFLISFYEKMQSDKGSIPDRFSAQQFSDYHSELNMSSLELGDSALYFCASSVGTANTEAFFGQGTRLTVV.

The J gene is TRBJ1-5, the V gene TRBV6-5; no clear D. Germline values: CDR1 MNHEY, CDR2 SVGAGI. The length of the CDR3 is 12 residues. The CDR3 reads CASGNLNQPQHF. In DNA, the CDR3 is TGTGCATCGGGGAATCTCAATCAGCCCCAGCATTTT.

The V gene is TRBV7-9, the J gene TRBJ2-2, with 10 nucleotides matching TRBD2. V shed 6 bases, J shed 3 bases, and the junction held 10 bases outside the gene matches. The germline V gene has CDR1 SEHNR and CDR2 FQNEAQ (reference sequence). The CDR3 has 17 amino acids. The CDR3 sequence is CASRALAGEVYTGELFF. In DNA form, the CDR3 reads TGTGCCAGCAGGGCGCTAGCGGGAGAAGTTTACACCGGGGAGCTGTTTTTT.

The chain combines TRBV11-2 with TRBJ2-1, with 12 bases lining up with TRBD2. J gave up 7 bases and V 5 bases, and 3 bases lay outside the gene matches. The CDR3 is 14 residues long. Per the germline V gene, CDR1 is SGHAT and CDR2 is FQNNGV. CDR3 residues: CASSLTSGGNEQFF. Written as DNA, the CDR3 is TGTGCCAGCAGCCTTACTAGCGGGGGGAATGAGCAGTTCTTC.

DNA for the CDR3: TGTGCCAGCAGCAAAGATCAGCGGGAGAAGCCAGATACGCAGTATTTT. This encodes CASSKDQREKPDTQYF. The chain joins TRBV21-1 to TRBJ2-3; the table's TRBD2 call for D was not verified on the DNA. TRBV21-1 is listed as a pseudogene. The CDR3 runs to 16 residues.